This TCR beta chain was sequenced for a study of cytomegalovirus exposure and HLA in healthy donors. Study results and limitations: Sequence variants that were highly shared formed a cluster that was likely a sequencing artifact. Later analysis demonstrated an association between a missense DCLRE1C variant and TCR beta V- and J-gene trimming. It emerged from a later analysis that several of the most significant clusters appeared to be linked to common viral pathogens. A later look showed TCR association rates differing by HLA locus, highest for DRB1 and lowest for HLA-C.

The CDR3 is 15 residues long. The germline CDR1 and CDR2 sequences are WSHSY and SAAADI. V gave up 4 bases and J gave up 0 bases; unmatched junction bases: 4. Both 60 Vbeta primers and 13 Jbeta primers went into the PCR. Produced via immunoSEQ multiplex PCR; TCRdb's table is partial and in-frame only. This table has 150,000 to 200,000 clones, around two thirds appearing once. In the case of this clone: No antigen is known for it.

This clonotype was obtained from a middle-aged man in good health and CMV-seronegative. The V and J genes are TRBV10-2 and TRBJ2-7, with TRBD2 matching 9 bases. Sequencing used PBMCs. DNA for the CDR3: TGCGCCAGCAGTGCCGTTAGCGGGGGCTCCTACGAGCAGTACTTC. Translating gives CASSAVSGGSYEQYF.